The rows below give T cell receptor beta chains drawn from one sample of a study of cytomegalovirus exposure and HLA in healthy donors. Sequencing was performed with immunoSEQ multiplex PCR; in TCRdb, only in-frame clones are kept and a portion is missing. This sample has 150,000 or so clones, with 70% to 90% found just once. Sequencing was done on a sample of PBMCs. Receptor source: a woman aged 18-29 years in good health and CMV-seronegative. The conserved cysteine and the conserved F or W are not part of the CDR3 here. Each record gives: J gene, V gene, CDR3 protein.

TRBJ1-1,TRBV28,ASKTRGQGNTEAF
TRBJ1-2,TRBV7-9,SSSLAGLSSRNYGYT
TRBJ2-5,TRBV7-2,ASSPPGEETQY
TRBJ1-5,TRBV21-1,ASSPGNQPQH
TRBJ1-3,TRBV5-6,ASSTGAWGNTIY
TRBJ2-6,TRBV18,ASSPGGSGANVLT
TRBJ2-7,TRBV19,ASSMDGTYEQY
TRBJ1-3,TRBV4-1,AGSQVGGTGLGNTIY
TRBJ1-1,TRBV7-9,ASSFFREGMTEAF
TRBJ2-3,TRBV5-8,ASTWGRSTDTQY
TRBJ1-2,TRBV5-4,ASSLDGNGYT
TRBJ2-6,TRBV5-4,ASSLTLAGGPGANVLT
TRBJ1-2,TRBV10-3,AIRISGTGEYGYT
TRBJ2-3,TRBV5-6,ASSLRLAGGGSTDTQY